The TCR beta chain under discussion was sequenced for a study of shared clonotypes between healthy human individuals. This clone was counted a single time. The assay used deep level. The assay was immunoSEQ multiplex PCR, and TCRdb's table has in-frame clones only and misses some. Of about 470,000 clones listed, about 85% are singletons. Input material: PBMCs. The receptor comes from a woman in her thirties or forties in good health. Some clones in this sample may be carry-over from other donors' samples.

The CDR3 nucleotides are TGTGCCAGCAGCCAACGTCGGGGCCCTAGCACAGATACGCAGTATTTT. It specifies CASSQRRGPSTDTQYF. The chain combines TRBV4-2 with TRBJ2-3; TRBD1 or TRBD2 may be the D gene (5 bases each). CDR1 and CDR2 from the germline V gene are LGHNA and YNFKEQ. The CDR3 is made up of 16 amino acids. V gave up 2 bases and J gave up 0 bases, with 12 bases separating them.